Sequencing of this TCR beta chain was carried out in a study of T cell responses to AZD1222 COVID-19 vaccine (dated by TCRdb to about 2021). For context, the study as a whole: TCR sequencing covered roughly 230 trial participants: roughly 200 given two doses of AZD1222 and 26 given two doses of MenACWY control vaccine. Trial participants were enrolled by age into subgroups of 18-55, 56-69 and 70-plus years, and around 150, 28 and 57 TCR-sequenced participants, respectively, were included in these subgroups. Here is what the overall study found, with its caveats: Nearly half of unique spike-specific TCRs reportedly recognized epitopes outside regions mutated in the B.1.351 and B.1.1.7 variants. The 56-69-year group was small, and its depth increase did not reach significance, likely because of low power. Spike-specific TCR breadth and depth rose significantly after two AZD1222 doses compared with day 0 and with MenACWY recipients. The whole spike protein was spanned by vaccine-associated CD4 TCRs, and dominant responses were seen in regions 160-218 and 743-854. Because no day 14 peak-response samples were available, repertoires were characterized only after the peak T cell response. Conclusions about previously exposed vaccinees are limited, since just a handful of AZD1222 recipients were seropositive for SARS-CoV-2 at baseline. Most participants were white British and females outnumbered males, and the authors suggested that clonal diversity may have been underestimated.

The CDR3 regions of human TCRbeta chains were analyzed by immunosequencing. Per the source publication's procedure: Repertoire TCRs were matched against a reference library of SARS-CoV-2-specific TCRs generated with the MIRA antigen-specificity platform. Breadth meant the fraction of unique TCRs that were SARS-CoV-2-associated, whereas depth meant the fraction of total T cells that were SARS-CoV-2-associated. Using the MIRA data, each spike-specific TCR was mapped to the spike region that the TCR reacts to and placed in a CD4 or CD8 class. Log10-transformed breadth and depth values were compared by one-way ANOVA with Sidak's multiple comparisons tests. TCRdb stores this immuneACCESS table with in-frame sequences only. Part of the clones is absent; in the studies checked, under half of the shortfall reflects unresolved V genes, and no reason is known for the rest. V, J and clone size are taken as reported in that table, and D and trimming were inferred from the DNA itself. The sample table lists approximately 150,000 clones, 92% of them with a count of one. The top ten clonotypes cover approximately 3.3% of the sample.

This sample's time point label indicates: about 28 days (+/-7) after the second vaccine dose. AZD1222 recipients given second doses at about 4 weeks or at about 12 weeks were pooled, since spike-specific TCR depth and breadth were not found to differ between the two schedules. The vaccinee samples were drawn from two UK trials, COV001 and COV002, one of which was a single-blind randomized controlled phase 2/3 trial testing AZD1222 (ChAdOx1 nCoV-19) in healthy adults. Trial participant PBMC samples were collected at day 0 and day 28 after the second dose for TCRbeta chain sequencing. The trim is 3 bases for V and 0 bases for J, with a gap of 12 bases between the germline ends. The germline V gene specifies SNHLY as CDR1 and FYNNEI as CDR2. The CDR3 covers 15 residues, taking in both the cysteine and the phenylalanine. The only DNA kept is the CDR3, 45 bases in frame from the first base. Worth noting for this clone: The antigen it recognizes is unknown. Per-base qualities were not stored, and no clone one base away is much larger.

The sequence links TRBV2 to TRBJ2-7; the D gene is possibly TRBD1, with 5 bases matching. The sample was peripheral blood, taken 28 days after the second AZD1222 dose. This TCR was recovered from an adult who received the AZD1222 COVID-19 vaccine. CDR3 region: CASSDQGSSSYEQYF. The bases are TGTGCCAGCAGTGATCAGGGCAGTAGCTCCTACGAGCAGTACTTC.